One sample yielded the 23 T cell receptor beta chains listed below, sequenced in a study of T cells after yellow fever vaccination. TCRdb analysed the 5' RACE reads with MiXCR anew, one entry per CDR3 protein. Of around 65,000 distinct CDR3 sequences in the sample, approximately 6.2% were seen once. Sample: CD4+ T cells sorted from PBMCs, taken around 15 days after the first yellow fever vaccination. The receptors originated from a man aged 18-30 years who received the YFV17D yellow fever vaccine.

At least ten counts were recorded for this clonotype. The chain recombines TRBV12-5 with TRBJ2-2; the match to TRBD2 covers 13 bases. The CDR3 length is 17 residues. With 1 base clipped from V and 5 bases from J, the junction kept 4 bases outside the gene matches. From germline, CDR1 is LGHNT and CDR2 FRNRAP. As DNA, the CDR3 is TGTGCTAGTGGTTTGGCCGGGACTAGCGGGGTTACCGGGGAGCTGTTTTTT. Encoded protein: CASGLAGTSGVTGELFF.

This clonotype was found many times. DNA of the CDR3: TGTGCCAGCAGTTTAGCGCCGGGCTACCCTGAAGCTTTCTTT. Translating gives CASSLAPGYPEAFF. The chain is built from TRBV12-3 or TRBV12-4 and TRBJ1-1; D unresolved. The CDR3 length is 14 residues. V was clipped by 0 bases and J by 6 bases, with 11 bases between them.

This clonotype was recorded many times. The chain combines TRBV2 with TRBJ2-2; 10 bases match TRBD2. V lost 4 bases, J lost 6 bases, and 8 bases stayed unmatched. Germline CDR1 reads SNHLY; CDR2 reads FYNNEI. CDR3 length: 16 amino acids. The CDR3 nucleotides are TGTGCCAGCAGTGCTAGCGGGGGCCCCTTCGCCGGGGAGCTGTTTTTT. Its translation: CASSASGGPFAGELFF.

This clonotype has a count of ten or more. The rearrangement uses TRBV5-1 and TRBJ2-2, with TRBD2 matching over 11 bases. Trimming cost V 4 bases and J 4 bases; bases outside gene matches: 12. The CDR3 runs 18 residues. Germline CDR1 is SGHRS and CDR2 is YFSETQ. In DNA, the CDR3 is TGCGCCAGCAGCCCGGGGAGGCTAGCGGGGGGATCCACCGGGGAGCTGTTTTTT. Translation: CASSPGRLAGGSTGELFF.

This clonotype showed up many times. This rearrangement joins TRBV7-2 to TRBJ2-7; D is unclear. Per germline, CDR1 SGHTA and CDR2 FQGNSA. This CDR3 region has 14 residues. The ends were cut back, 1 base at V and 3 bases at J, with 10 bases in the middle. CDR3 in DNA: TGTGCCAGCAGCTTAGAGCGCACAAGCTACGAGCAGTACTTC. Translating gives CASSLERTSYEQYF. Full variable domain (missing parts from reference TRBV7-2 and TRBJ2-7): GAGVSQSPSNKVTEKGKDVELRCDPISGHTALYWYRQSLGQGLEFLIYFQGNSAPDKSGLPSDRFSAERTGGSVSTLTIQRTQQEDSAVYLCASSLERTSYEQYFGPGTRLTVT.

This clonotype was counted many times. For the CDR3, the DNA is TGCGCCAGCAGCTTGTCCGGGGGCTTCAATCAGCCCCAGCATTTT. Translating it yields CASSLSGGFNQPQHF. The chain employs TRBV5-1 and TRBJ1-5, with a possible D match to TRBD1 (6 bases). Trimming took off 1 base at V and 3 bases at J, with 11 bases between the two ends. This CDR3 spans 15 amino acids. Germline-derived CDR1 and CDR2 are SGHRS and YFSETQ.

A word on this clonotype: A much larger clone lies one base from this, so it may be a read error. V usage is TRBV29-1 and J usage is TRBJ1-1; the D is unclear. V was trimmed by 4 bases and J by 5 bases, leaving 17 bases between them. Germline V lookup: CDR1 SQVTM, CDR2 ANQGSEA. This CDR3 spans 14 amino acids. The CDR3 bases are TGCAGCGTTGTAGATCCAGGCGCGAAGACTGAAGCTTTCTTT. Amino acids: CSVVDPGAKTEAFF.

This clonotype appeared many times. This chain uses TRBV7-2 with TRBJ2-2; 12 nucleotides line up with TRBD2. Germline loops: CDR1 SGHTA, CDR2 FQGNSA. With 7 bases clipped from V and 9 bases from J, the junction kept 3 bases outside the gene matches. This CDR3 is built from 13 residues. DNA of the CDR3: TGTGCCAGCAATCTAGCGGGGGGGCGGGAGCTGTTTTTT. It yields the protein CASNLAGGRELFF. The entire variable domain, with the rest obtained from reference TRBV7-2 and TRBJ2-2, is as follows: GAGVSQSPSNKVTEKGKDVELRCDPISGHTALYWYRQSLGQGLEFLIYFQGNSAPDKSGLPSDRFSAERTGGSVSTLTIQRTQQEDSAVYLCASNLAGGRELFFGEGSRLTVL.

This clonotype was observed at least ten times. The rearrangement joins TRBV27 to TRBJ1-5; D is possibly TRBD1 (5 bases). CDR3 length equals 14 residues. Germline V CDR1 and CDR2: MNHEY, SMNVEV (reference sequence). Trimming took off 5 bases at V and 6 bases at J, with 14 bases between the two ends. CDR3 residues: CASSPQGRGQPQHF. CDR3 nucleotide sequence: TGTGCCAGCAGTCCGCAGGGTAGGGGTCAGCCCCAGCATTTT.

This clonotype was counted ten times or more. The chain couples TRBV24-1 to TRBJ2-3; 14 positions agree with TRBD2. Trimming at V came to 4 bases and at J to 3 bases, leaving 8 bases not matched to a gene. Germline assignment: CDR1 KGHDR and CDR2 SFDVKD. The CDR3 has 18 residues. CDR3 bases: TGTGCCACCAGTGACCGCCCAGGACTAGCGGGGGGAACAGATACGCAGTATTTT. Its translation: CATSDRPGLAGGTDTQYF.

This clonotype turned up a few times. The V and J genes are TRBV11-2 and TRBJ2-7; D uncertain. The germline gives CDR1 SGHAT, CDR2 FQNNGV. The CDR3 totals 14 residues. The germline V and J ends were trimmed by 5 bases and 0 bases, with 11 bases remaining between them. CDR3 loop: CASSPMGLSYEQYV. The CDR3 nucleotides read TGTGCCAGCAGCCCCATGGGTCTCTCCTACGAGCAGTACGTC.

This clonotype was counted at least ten times. The chain has TRBV19 and TRBJ1-5; D remains unclear. The CDR3 loop spans 13 amino acids. Trimming left V 3 bases short and J 9 bases short, with 12 bases between. Germline-derived CDR1 and CDR2 are LNHDA and SQIVND (reference sequence). CDR3 sequence reads: CASSIWRAGPQHF. CDR3 sequence (DNA): TGTGCCAGTAGTATTTGGCGGGCGGGGCCCCAGCATTTT. Looking up the rest from reference TRBV19 and TRBJ1-5 gives the full variable domain: DGGITQSPKYLFRKEGQNVTLSCEQNLNHDAMYWYRQDPGQGLRLIYYSQIVNDFQKGDIAEGYSVSREKKESFPLTVTSAQKNPTAFYLCASSIWRAGPQHFGDGTRLSIL.

This clonotype was detected ten times or more. The chain carries TRBV5-1 and TRBJ2-1; the D gene could be TRBD1 or TRBD2 (5 bases each). The CDR3 extends over 14 amino acids. Germline V CDR1 and CDR2: SGHRS, YFSETQ. Between the trimmed V and J ends, which lost 0 bases and 6 bases, there was a span of 10 bases. The CDR3 loop reads CASSLVAGSNEQFF. The CDR3 bases are TGCGCCAGCAGCTTGGTGGCAGGGAGCAATGAGCAGTTCTTC.

This clonotype showed up just a few times. The chain uses TRBV5-5 and TRBJ2-2; TRBD1 might be the D (6 bases). Germline CDR1 SGHKS, CDR2 YYEKEE (reference sequence). This CDR3 region has 14 residues. V lost 9 bases, J lost 2 bases, and 14 bases lay in between. Here the CDR3 DNA reads TGTGCCACGGGTGGGACACTAAACACCGGGGAGCTGTTTTTT. Its translation is CATGGTLNTGELFF.

This clonotype was detected ten times or more. The chain links TRBV29-1 to TRBJ2-5; perhaps TRBD1 as D (6 bases). V lost 8 bases and J 3 bases, leaving 16 bases between the germline ends. This CDR3 has 13 amino acids. Germline V CDR1 and CDR2: SQVTM, ANQGSEA. The CDR3 DNA follows: TGCAGCACCCCCGGGACAAATGAAGAGACCCAGTACTTC. As protein: CSTPGTNEETQYF.

This clonotype was seen many times. V usage is TRBV19 and J usage is TRBJ2-1, with D perhaps TRBD2 (6 bases). V was cut by 3 bases and J by 0 bases, with 15 bases left in between. Germline assignment: CDR1 LNHDA and CDR2 SQIVND (reference sequence). The CDR3 has 17 amino acids. CDR3 amino acids: CASSIVDSGSSYNEQFF. CDR3 bases: TGTGCCAGTAGTATTGTCGATAGCGGTAGCTCCTACAATGAGCAGTTCTTC.

This clonotype has ten or more counts. The chain recombines TRBV29-1 with TRBJ1-5, with 7 positions matching TRBD1. The CDR3 spans 13 residues. The germline V gene has CDR1 SQVTM and CDR2 ANQGSEA. The ends lost 4 bases at V and 4 bases at J; junction bases unmatched: 4. The CDR3 loop is CSVATGANQPQHF. DNA for the CDR3: TGCAGCGTTGCTACAGGGGCTAATCAGCCCCAGCATTTT.

Many counts were recorded for this clonotype. V and J are TRBV21-1 and TRBJ2-5; TRBD2 is the table's D call, not checked against the DNA. TRBV21-1 is a pseudogene locus. CDR3 length: 15 residues. CDR3 in amino acids: CASSSGTSGGETQYF. The CDR3 DNA sequence: TGTGCCAGCAGCTCCGGGACTAGCGGGGGTGAGACCCAGTACTTC.

This clonotype was observed at least ten times. V gene TRBV7-3 combines with J gene TRBJ2-2; perhaps TRBD1 as D (6 bases). CDR1 is SGHTA, CDR2 FQGTGA, per germline. The CDR3 has 15 residues. Trimming left V 5 bases short and J 5 bases short, with 15 bases between. The CDR3 region is CASSQRTVGTGELFF. Here the CDR3 DNA reads TGTGCCAGCAGCCAACGGACAGTAGGGACCGGGGAGCTGTTTTTT.

This clonotype was recorded many times. The chain joins TRBV3-1 to TRBJ1-5; D gene unclear. This CDR3 is built from 16 residues. Looked up from germline, CDR1 is LGHDT and CDR2 is YNNKEL (reference sequence). V was pared by 1 base and J by 2 bases, with 12 bases between. CDR3 region: CASSQGVGSGNQPQHF. CDR3 bases: TGTGCCAGCAGCCAAGGTGTGGGGTCGGGCAATCAGCCCCAGCATTTT.

This clonotype was recorded at least ten times. The chain is built from TRBV12-3 or TRBV12-4 and TRBJ1-6; TRBD1 aligns across 9 bases. Germline trimming cut 4 bases from V and 7 bases from J; bases unmatched to any gene: 2. The CDR3 is made up of 14 amino acids. The CDR3, as DNA: TGTGCCAGCAGTTCGACAGGGGGGAATTCACCCCTCCACTTT. This sequence encodes CASSSTGGNSPLHF.

This sequence joins TRBV10-3 and TRBJ1-1; 7 bases agree with TRBD1. The CDR3 contains 17 residues. The germline CDR1 and CDR2 sequences are ENHRY and SYGVKD. Trimming removed 2 bases from V and 1 base from J; junction bases left unmatched: 10. The CDR3 DNA reads as TGTGCCATCAGTGAGCCCTCAAGGAGGGGGCGGAACACTGAAGCTTTCTTT. Protein sequence: CAISEPSRRGRNTEAFF.

This clonotype was seen repeatedly, ten times or more. The chain combines TRBV14 with TRBJ1-2, with a possible D match to TRBD1 (5 bases). Germline loops: CDR1 SGHDN, CDR2 FVKESK. Trimming left V 6 bases short and J 2 bases short, with 16 bases between. The CDR3 totals 15 residues. CDR3 sequence reads: CASRSGAGDNYGYTF. As DNA, the CDR3 is TGTGCCAGCAGATCCGGGGCCGGGGACAACTATGGCTACACCTTC.